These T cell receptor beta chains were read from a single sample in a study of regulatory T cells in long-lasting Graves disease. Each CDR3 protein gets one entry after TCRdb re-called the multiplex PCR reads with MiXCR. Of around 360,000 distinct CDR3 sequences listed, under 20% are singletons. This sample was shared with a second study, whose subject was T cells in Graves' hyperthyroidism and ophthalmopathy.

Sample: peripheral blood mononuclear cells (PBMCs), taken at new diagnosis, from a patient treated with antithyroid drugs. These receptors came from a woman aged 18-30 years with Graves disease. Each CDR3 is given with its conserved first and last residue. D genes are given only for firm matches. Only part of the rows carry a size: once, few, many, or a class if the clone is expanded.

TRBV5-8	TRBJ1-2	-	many	CASSQRRRPPTPDQNGYTF	TGTGCCAGCAGCCAAAGGCGGCGACCACCCACACCAGACCAGAATGGCTACACCTTC
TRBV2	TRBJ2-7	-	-	CASSEEYHRITYEQYF	TGTGCCAGCAGTGAAGAATACCACAGAATCACCTACGAGCAGTACTTC
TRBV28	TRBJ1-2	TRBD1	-	CASSLLTGEGGYTF	TGTGCCAGCAGTTTATTGACAGGGGAAGGAGGCTACACCTTC
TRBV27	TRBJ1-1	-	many	CASSPPTALNTEAFF	TGTGCCAGCAGTCCGCCGACAGCTCTGAACACTGAAGCTTTCTTT
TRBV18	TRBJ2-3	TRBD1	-	CASSHGQGFADTQYF	TGTGCCAGCTCACACGGACAGGGGTTTGCAGATACGCAGTATTTT
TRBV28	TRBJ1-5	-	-	CASRPGGNQPQHF	TGTGCCAGCAGACCAGGGGGCAATCAGCCCCAGCATTTT
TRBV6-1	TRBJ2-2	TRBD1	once	CASSDTEQGLVFF	TGTGCCAGCAGTGACACAGAACAGGGGTTGGTGTTTTTT
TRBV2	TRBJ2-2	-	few	CASRWGSRTGELFF	TGTGCCAGCCGTTGGGGGAGCCGCACCGGGGAGCTGTTTTTT
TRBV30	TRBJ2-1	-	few	CAWSANNEQFF	TGTGCCTGGAGTGCCAACAATGAGCAGTTCTTC
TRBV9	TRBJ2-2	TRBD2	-	CASSVGVAGDIGELFF	TGTGCCAGCAGCGTAGGGGTAGCGGGAGACATCGGGGAGCTGTTTTTT
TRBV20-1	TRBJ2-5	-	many	CSARDETQYF	TGCAGTGCTAGAGACGAGACCCAGTACTTC
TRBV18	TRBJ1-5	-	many	CASSPGLNSNQPQHF	TGTGCCAGCTCACCGGGACTGAATAGCAATCAGCCCCAGCATTTT
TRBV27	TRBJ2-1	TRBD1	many	CASSLRQGAFYEQFF	TGTGCCAGCAGTTTGAGGCAGGGGGCTTTTTATGAGCAGTTCTTC
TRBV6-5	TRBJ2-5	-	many	CASSYPGGLETQYF	TGTGCCAGCAGTTACCCCGGCGGGTTAGAGACCCAGTACTTC
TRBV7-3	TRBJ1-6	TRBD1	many	CASSALRDRGSPLHF	TGTGCCAGCAGCGCCCTCCGGGACAGGGGTTCACCCCTCCACTTT
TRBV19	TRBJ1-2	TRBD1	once	CASSIGLRQGNNYGYTF	TGTGCCAGTAGTATTGGACTTAGACAGGGAAATAACTATGGCTACACCTTC
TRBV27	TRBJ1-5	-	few	CASSRLEGRNQPQHF	TGTGCCAGCAGTCGGCTAGAGGGTCGCAATCAGCCCCAGCATTTT
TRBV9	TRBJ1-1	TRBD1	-	CASSVGTGGPHTEAFF	TGTGCCAGCAGCGTAGGAACAGGGGGGCCCCACACTGAAGCTTTCTTT
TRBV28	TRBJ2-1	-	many	CASTLRWGRESSYNEQFF	TGTGCCAGCACCCTACGATGGGGGCGGGAAAGCTCCTACAATGAGCAGTTCTTC
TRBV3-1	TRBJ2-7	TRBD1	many	CASSQGQGFDEQYF	TGTGCCAGCAGCCAAGGACAGGGTTTTGACGAGCAGTACTTC
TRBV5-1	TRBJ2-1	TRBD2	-	CASSHRTSGSYFYNEQFF	TGCGCCAGCAGCCACCGGACTAGCGGGAGTTACTTCTACAATGAGCAGTTCTTC
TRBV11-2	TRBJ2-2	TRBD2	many	CASSGRSGGGSGELFF	TGTGCCAGCAGCGGACGAAGCGGGGGGGGGTCCGGGGAGCTGTTTTTT
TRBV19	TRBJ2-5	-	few	CASSNLETQYF	TGTGCCAGTAGTAACCTAGAGACCCAGTACTTC
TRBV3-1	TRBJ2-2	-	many	CASSQVSGRDTGELFF	TGTGCCAGCAGCCAAGTTTCCGGGAGAGACACCGGGGAGCTGTTTTTT
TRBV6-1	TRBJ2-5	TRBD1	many	CASSEAQINRGWETQYF	TGTGCCAGCAGTGAAGCCCAGATAAACAGGGGGTGGGAGACCCAGTACTTC
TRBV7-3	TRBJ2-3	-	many	CASSLMALATDTQYF	TGTGCCAGCAGCTTAATGGCACTAGCCACAGATACGCAGTATTTT
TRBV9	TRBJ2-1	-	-	CASSVARGEQFF	TGTGCCAGCAGCGTAGCAAGGGGTGAGCAGTTCTTC
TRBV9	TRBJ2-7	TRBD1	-	CASSVGWDRAHEQYF	TGTGCCAGCAGCGTAGGATGGGACAGGGCCCACGAGCAGTACTTC
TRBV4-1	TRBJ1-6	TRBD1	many	CASSQDLQGMGSPLHF	TGCGCCAGCAGCCAAGATTTACAGGGGATGGGTTCACCCCTCCACTTT
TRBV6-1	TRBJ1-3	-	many	CASRRGMGNTIYF	TGTGCCAGTAGGAGGGGGATGGGAAACACCATATATTTT
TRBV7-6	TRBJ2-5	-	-	CASSFMGETQYF	TGTGCCAGCAGCTTTATGGGGGAGACCCAGTACTTC
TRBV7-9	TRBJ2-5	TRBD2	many	CASSFPRAGGQETQYF	TGTGCCAGCAGCTTCCCTCGAGCGGGGGGTCAAGAGACCCAGTACTTC
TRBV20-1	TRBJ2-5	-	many	CSRWDSEGETQYF	TGCAGTCGGTGGGATAGCGAGGGAGAGACCCAGTACTTC
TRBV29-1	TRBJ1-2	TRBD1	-	CSVEGQGYGYTF	TGCAGCGTCGAGGGACAGGGATATGGCTACACCTTC
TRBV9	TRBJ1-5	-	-	CASSVAGNQPQHF	TGTGCCAGCAGCGTAGCGGGCAATCAGCCCCAGCATTTT
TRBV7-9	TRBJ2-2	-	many	CASKSSTNTGELFF	TGTGCCAGCAAATCCTCGACGAACACCGGGGAGCTGTTTTTT
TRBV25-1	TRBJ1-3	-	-	CASSGGGGSPGNTIYF	TGTGCCAGCAGTGGTGGCGGGGGTAGTCCTGGAAACACCATATATTTT
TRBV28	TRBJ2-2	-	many	CASSLIRATGELFF	TGTGCCAGCAGCCTCATTCGGGCGACCGGGGAGCTGTTTTTT
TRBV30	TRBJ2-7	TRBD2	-	CAWNQGLAGPYEQYF	TGTGCCTGGAACCAGGGACTAGCGGGACCCTACGAGCAGTACTTC